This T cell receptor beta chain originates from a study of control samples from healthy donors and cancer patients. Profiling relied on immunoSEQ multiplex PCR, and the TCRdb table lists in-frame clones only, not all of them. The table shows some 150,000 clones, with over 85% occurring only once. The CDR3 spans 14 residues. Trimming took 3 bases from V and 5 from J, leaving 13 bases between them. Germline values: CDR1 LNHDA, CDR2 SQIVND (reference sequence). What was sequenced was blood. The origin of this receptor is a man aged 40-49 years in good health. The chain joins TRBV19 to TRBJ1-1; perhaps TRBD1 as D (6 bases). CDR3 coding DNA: TGTGCCAGTAGTATGATTGCAGGGGTTACTGAAGCTTTCTTT. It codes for CASSMIAGVTEAFF.